This record covers a single TCR beta chain. Its antigen is unknown. No clone much larger than this one lies a single base away; base qualities are absent. This specimen belongs to a study of identifying expanded T cells in peripheral blood (dated by TCRdb to the late 2010s). For the wider study: Separate aliquots of the same genomic DNA pool were sequenced to produce technical replicates, and four replicates were compared in pairs. Here is what the overall study found, with its caveats: Between technical replicates the binomial model flagged roughly 1.2 differentially abundant clones, whereas over about 2 weeks the binomial model flagged about 16.4 and over roughly 4 weeks 19 to 20. The beta-binomial model significantly reduced the number of clones called differentially abundant and the false-positive rate across all healthy-donor time intervals. Variance in clone template counts between approximately two-week samples significantly increased with total template count across all healthy donors. The authors expected that over much longer intervals, such as months to years, biological variance in healthy repertoires might increase even further.

No immune events, such as infections, were documented for the healthy donors during the collection period. Blood repertoires from healthy donors were used as a training cohort for calibrating time-dependent variance in a beta-binomial model of differential abundance of T-cell clones. There were around ten healthy donors in the training cohort, of whom 3 were female and 7 were male. The donors were between roughly 29 and 70 years old, with an average age of about 45 years. Obtained from a commercial supplier, whole blood was collected from each healthy donor at three time points set two weeks apart. For immunosequencing, genomic DNA was extracted from unsorted whole blood. The immunoSEQ Assay, which relies on bias-controlled multiplex PCR amplification of genomic DNA, was used to profile TCRbeta CDR3 regions. As for the original processing: To quantify the absolute abundance of each unique TCRbeta CDR3 region, the sequences were collapsed and filtered. Differential abundance was assessed using a binomial (Fisher-equivalent) model and a beta-binomial model in which time-dependent variance fitted from healthy donors was added. Clones with fewer than 5 combined templates were excluded, and clones with Benjamini-Hochberg FDR below 0.01 were called differentially abundant. The form v = (b*log(k)+a)^2 was used to model beta-binomial variance as a function of total template count across the two samples. The table comes from immuneACCESS by way of TCRdb, which keeps in-frame sequences with V and J called. Part of the clones is missing from these tables; in studies checked, under half for an unresolved V gene and the rest for unknown reasons. V and J calls and clone size follow that table, whereas D and trimming were derived from the DNA. This sample holds 100,000 to 150,000 clones; about 88% were observed only once. The ten most abundant clones make up approximately 8.9% of the sample.

Spanning cysteine to phenylalanine, the CDR3 consists of 15 amino acids. This entry keeps only the CDR3 DNA: 45 bases, framed from base 1. V was cut back by 7 bases and J by 6 bases, leaving a gap of 22 bases between them. CDR1 MGHDK and CDR2 SYGVNS were looked up in the germline V gene. The V and J segments used are TRBV25-1 and TRBJ2-7; the D call could be TRBD1 or TRBD2, with each sharing 5 bases. The sequenced sample was blood. The clonotype was recovered from a person aged 18 to 75 in good health. CDR3 sequence: CASKLRGPLPGEQYF. Read as DNA, the sequence is TGTGCCAGCAAATTAAGGGGACCCCTCCCGGGCGAGCAGTACTTC.